The sequence of this T cell receptor beta chain was determined in a study of early T cells in non-severe SARS-CoV-2 infection. This CDR3 spans 11 amino acids. Germline V CDR1 and CDR2: LNHNV, YYDKDF (reference sequence). After removal of 11 bases from V and 10 bases from J, the junction contained 8 bases not matched to a gene. TCRdb fed the 5' RACE reads into MiXCR, producing one record per CDR3 protein. The sample has 75,000 to 100,000 distinct CDR3 sequences, around 14% seen once; the top ten hold roughly 6.4%. This chain joins TRBV15 and TRBJ1-1; TRBD1 agrees at 9 bases. The source is an adult who was a healthcare worker with PCR-confirmed SARS-CoV-2 infection or an uninfected control (not recorded which). Sequenced material: whole blood. CDR3 region: CAAGTGRLAFF. Written as DNA, the CDR3 is TGTGCCGCCGGGACAGGGCGGCTAGCTTTCTTT.